Presented here are 21 T cell receptor beta chains from one specimen sequenced in a study of beta chain features in type 1 diabetes (dated by TCRdb to 2016 to 2018). Library construction relied on the immunoSEQ multiplex PCR assay. The entire amount of isolated RNA was reverse transcribed using the High Capacity cDNA Reverse Transcription Kit, so the sequenced TCRB transcripts were expressed ones. TCRdb re-hosts the immuneACCESS table, in-frame sequences only. Its copies lack some clones; in the studies checked, an unresolved V gene accounts for under half of them, and the cause for the rest is not known. This sample holds 310,000 or so clones; about 10% were observed only once. About 0.015% of the sample goes to the ten largest clones. Sequences were obtained from naive CD4+ T cells from blood. The cell subset or site label, read with the paper, signifies: true naive CD4+ T cells. These receptors all stem from a woman in her twenties or thirties in good health.

This clone occurred a few times. The chain links TRBV30 to TRBJ1-2; D is unclear. The V gene's germline CDR1 is GTSNPN and CDR2 SVGIG (reference sequence). The CDR3 has 13 residues. The ends were cut back, 4 bases at V and 6 bases at J, with 15 bases in the middle. Here the CDR3 DNA reads TGTGCCTGGACTATAAGACAAGCCGATGGCTACACCTTC. Its protein is CAWTIRQADGYTF.

This clone turned up a few times. The chain links TRBV7-9 to TRBJ2-3; the match to TRBD2 covers 7 bases. The CDR3 contains 17 residues. Per the germline V gene, CDR1 is SEHNR and CDR2 is FQNEAQ (reference sequence). Trimming took 5 bases from V and 0 from J; bases not matched to a gene: 11. The CDR3 spells CASSPRGRALSTDTQYF. CDR3 in DNA: TGTGCCAGCAGCCCACGAGGGAGGGCTCTCAGCACAGATACGCAGTATTTT.

This clone showed up many times. CDR3 region: CSALGQGAAEQYF. The DNA for the CDR3 is TGCAGCGCACTGGGACAGGGGGCGGCCGAGCAGTACTTC. This chain uses TRBV29-1 with TRBJ2-7, with 12 bases fitting TRBD1. In germline, CDR1 is SQVTM, CDR2 ANQGSEA. Unmatched junction bases numbered 7, after V lost 7 bases and J lost 6 bases. The length of the CDR3 is 13 residues.

V is TRBV6-1 and J is TRBJ2-2; D possibly corresponds to TRBD1 (5 bases). This CDR3 is built from 14 residues. CDR1 and CDR2 (germline): MNHNS, SASEGT. The V and J ends lost 6 bases and 2 bases respectively, with 10 bases between them. This CDR3 is CASRGEINTGELFF. DNA for the CDR3: TGTGCCAGCAGAGGGGAAATTAACACCGGGGAGCTGTTTTTT.

The chain employs TRBV4-3 and TRBJ1-2; D gene unclear. V gave up 4 bases and J gave up 6 bases, with 21 bases separating them. The CDR3 sequence is 16 residues long. CDR1 LGHNA and CDR2 YSLEER come from the germline V gene. In DNA form, the CDR3 reads TGCGCCAGCAGCCCCCCAAGCGGGAGCTCCAGCCATGGCTACACCTTC. Translating gives CASSPPSGSSSHGYTF.

This clone was picked up many times. The genes are TRBV29-1 and TRBJ2-6; D unresolved. Germline CDR1 SQVTM, CDR2 ANQGSEA. This CDR3 has 12 amino acids. V was trimmed by 6 bases and J by 0 bases, leaving 3 bases between them. The CDR3 protein is CSVRSGANVLTF. The DNA for the CDR3 is TGCAGCGTCCGCTCTGGGGCCAACGTCCTGACTTTC.

This clone was counted between two and nine times. The chain employs TRBV7-2 and TRBJ1-2; D gene unclear. The V gene's germline CDR1 is SGHTA and CDR2 FQGNSA. V lost 5 bases and J lost 3, with 13 bases in between. The CDR3 runs 14 residues. This CDR3 is CASSPQASDYGYTF. The DNA for the CDR3 is TGTGCCAGCAGCCCCCAGGCTTCTGACTATGGCTACACCTTC.

The V and J genes are TRBV18 and TRBJ1-1; D not certain. The length of the CDR3 is 13 residues. The germline V and J ends were trimmed by 3 bases and 0 bases, with 5 bases remaining between them. The germline V gene has CDR1 KGHSH and CDR2 LQKENI. CDR3 region: CASSPAVNTEAFF. The CDR3, as DNA: TGTGCCAGCTCACCCGCAGTGAACACTGAAGCTTTCTTT.

This chain joins TRBV18 and TRBJ2-5, with 7 nucleotides matching TRBD1. This CDR3 comprises 15 residues. Germline V gene sequence: CDR1 KGHSH, CDR2 LQKENI. V lost 6 bases and J lost 1; bases outside the gene matches: 8. The CDR3 sequence: CASSPGQAPQETQYF. CDR3 DNA: TGTGCCAGCTCGCCTGGACAGGCACCCCAAGAGACCCAGTACTTC.

V is TRBV4-3 and J is TRBJ2-1; 14 nucleotides agree with TRBD2. CDR3 length equals 19 residues. Germline CDR1 is LGHNA and CDR2 is YSLEER. The trim removed 1 base at V and 2 bases at J, leaving 7 bases unmatched. The CDR3 bases are TGCGCCAGCAGCCAAGTTACCGGGACTAGCGGGAGCGCCTACAATGAGCAGTTCTTC. Its translation is CASSQVTGTSGSAYNEQFF.

There are a few counts of this clone. J is TRBJ2-7 and V is TRBV4-1, with TRBD2 matching 11 bases. J was trimmed by 4 bases and V by 8 bases; bases with no gene match: 7. Looked up from germline, CDR1 is MGHRA and CDR2 is YSYEKL. CDR3 length equals 14 residues. CDR3 loop: CASAPLAGGYEQYF. Written as DNA, the CDR3 is TGCGCCAGCGCTCCTCTAGCGGGAGGTTACGAGCAGTACTTC.

Comment on this clone: The same CDR3 also results from other DNA sequences found in this sample. The chain links TRBV7-2 to TRBJ2-1, with 10 bases that match TRBD1. The CDR3 has 15 residues. CDR1 is SGHTA and CDR2 is FQGNSA in the germline V gene. J gave up 2 bases and V 4 bases, and 2 bases lay outside the gene matches. CDR3 nucleotide sequence: TGTGCCAGCAGCTCGGGACAGGGGACCTACAATGAGCAGTTCTTC. Translating gives CASSSGQGTYNEQFF.

A few counts support this clone. The chain has TRBV9 and TRBJ2-2, with 8 bases matching TRBD1. V dropped 0 bases and J dropped 4; count of bases not matched to a gene: 8. From germline, CDR1 is SGDLS and CDR2 YYNGEE. The CDR3 consists of 17 residues. This CDR3 is CASSVEVRTGRTGELFF. As DNA, the CDR3 is TGTGCCAGCAGCGTAGAGGTTCGGACAGGGCGCACCGGGGAGCTGTTTTTT.

In nucleotides, the CDR3 is TGTGCCACCAGCAGAGGCGGTCTAGCGGGAATTTCCGAGCAGTACTTC. This translates into CATSRGGLAGISEQYF. The rearrangement uses TRBV15 and TRBJ2-7; TRBD2 aligns across 9 bases. This CDR3 comprises 16 residues. Per germline, CDR1 LNHNV and CDR2 YYDKDF (reference sequence). V lost 1 base, J lost 6 bases, and 10 bases stayed unmatched. The full variable domain, in which reference TRBV15 and TRBJ2-7 provide the parts outside the CDR3, is DAMVIQNPRYQVTQFGKPVTLSCSQTLNHNVMYWYQQKSSQAPKLLFHYYDKDFNNEADTPDNFQSRRPNTSFCFLDIRSPGLGDTAMYLCATSRGGLAGISEQYFGPGTRLTVT.

This clone was observed a handful of times. The CDR3 region is CASAGEYEQYF. As DNA, the CDR3 is TGTGCCAGCGCCGGGGAGTACGAGCAGTACTTC. The genes are TRBV7-9 and TRBJ2-7; D is perhaps TRBD2 (5 bases). Germline CDR1 is SEHNR and CDR2 is FQNEAQ (reference sequence). Trimming cost V 8 bases and J 4 bases, with 9 bases left between them. There are 11 residues in the CDR3. Full variable domain (rest looked up from reference TRBV7-9 and TRBJ2-7): DTGVSQNPRHKITKRGQNVTFRCDPISEHNRLYWYRQTLGQGPEFLTYFQNEAQLEKSRLLSDRFSAERPKGSFSTLEIQRTEQGDSAMYLCASAGEYEQYFGPGTRLTVT.

This clone occurred a few times. V is TRBV28 and J is TRBJ1-4, with D perhaps matching TRBD1 (6 bases). The CDR3 is made up of 12 amino acids. The germline CDR1 and CDR2 sequences are MDHEN and SYDVKM. V gave up 9 bases and J gave up 7 bases, with 12 bases separating them. The CDR3 protein is CASNRVTEKLFF. CDR3 in DNA: TGTGCCAGTAACAGGGTGACTGAAAAACTGTTTTTT.

This clone has just a few counts. The chain has TRBV27 and TRBJ1-1; possible D gene TRBD1, 6 bases. Germline V CDR1 and CDR2: MNHEY, SMNVEV (reference sequence). V lost 5 bases and J 4 bases, leaving 11 bases between the germline ends. The CDR3 is 13 residues long. The CDR3 loop reads CASSSGQTTEAFF. The CDR3 DNA reads as TGTGCCAGCAGTAGCGGACAGACCACTGAAGCTTTCTTT.

This clone turned up a few times. This chain joins TRBV9 and TRBJ2-7; 10 bases map to TRBD2. V shed 5 bases, J shed 2 bases, and the junction held 4 bases outside the gene matches. The CDR3 runs 14 residues. In germline, CDR1 is SGDLS, CDR2 YYNGEE. CDR3 nucleotides: TGTGCCAGCAGGGGTCTAGCGGGGGCCTACGAGCAGTACTTC. Encoded protein: CASRGLAGAYEQYF.

This clone was counted between two and nine times. V gene TRBV27 combines with J gene TRBJ2-5; 9 nucleotides align to TRBD2. J gave up 4 bases and V 3 bases, and 6 bases lay outside the gene matches. This CDR3 has 15 amino acids. In germline, CDR1 is MNHEY, CDR2 SMNVEV (reference sequence). CDR3 region: CASSLRREGLETQYF. CDR3 nucleotides: TGTGCCAGCAGTTTGAGGCGGGAGGGCCTAGAGACCCAGTACTTC.

This CDR3 reads CASSRLGARLAGQETQYF. The CDR3, as DNA: TGTGCCAGCAGTCGCCTAGGGGCCCGACTAGCGGGACAAGAGACCCAGTACTTC. The gene calls are TRBV28 and TRBJ2-5, with 11 bases fitting TRBD2. In germline, CDR1 is MDHEN, CDR2 SYDVKM. The CDR3 consists of 18 residues. The J segment lost 2 bases and the V segment lost 5 bases, leaving 13 bases of the junction unmatched.

The chain's CDR3 is CASKPSGAVSGNTIYF. CDR3 DNA sequence: TGTGCCAGCAAGCCGTCAGGGGCCGTCTCTGGAAACACCATATATTTT. V usage is TRBV28 and J usage is TRBJ1-3; D possibly corresponds to TRBD1 (6 bases). The CDR3 loop spans 16 amino acids. The germline V gene has CDR1 MDHEN and CDR2 SYDVKM. Trimming removed 7 bases at V and 0 bases at J, with 16 bases between.